Presented here are 32 T cell receptor beta chains from one specimen sequenced in a study of cytomegalovirus exposure and HLA in healthy donors. Repertoires were generated with immunoSEQ multiplex PCR, while TCRdb's copy carries only in-frame clones and drops some. This sample has about 360,000 clones; about nine tenths occur once, and the top ten carry around 0.8%. Material: PBMCs. These receptors came from a woman younger than 35 in good health and CMV-seronegative.

The rearrangement links TRBV15 to TRBJ2-3; 12 nucleotides align to TRBD1. V lost 2 bases, J lost 7 bases, and 7 bases stayed unmatched. In germline, CDR1 is LNHNV, CDR2 YYDKDF (reference sequence). This CDR3 comprises 16 residues. DNA of the CDR3: TGTGCCACCAGCAGAAAGCCGGGACAGGGGGCAAATACGCAGTATTTT. Its protein is CATSRKPGQGANTQYF.

The chain is built from TRBV5-4 and TRBJ2-7; 8 positions agree with TRBD1. Per germline, CDR1 SGHNT and CDR2 YYREEE (reference sequence). With V trimmed by 0 bases and J by 4 bases, 6 bases remained unmatched. This CDR3 has 15 residues. The CDR3 DNA sequence: TGTGCCAGCAGCTTGGACAGGGGGACCCCTTACGAGCAGTACTTC. Protein: CASSLDRGTPYEQYF.

The rearrangement joins TRBV28 to TRBJ2-7, with a possible D match to TRBD1 (5 bases). This CDR3 has 12 residues. Germline values: CDR1 MDHEN, CDR2 SYDVKM. V was shortened by 5 bases and J by 11 bases, with 16 bases between the two germline ends. The CDR3 DNA reads TGTGCCAGCAGTGTCTCCTGGGGCGTTGAGTACTTC. It is translated as CASSVSWGVEYF.

The rearrangement links TRBV5-1 to TRBJ2-7; 8 bases are shared with TRBD1. This CDR3 spans 14 amino acids. V lost 1 base, J lost 5 bases, and 5 bases stayed unmatched. Per the germline V gene, CDR1 is SGHRS and CDR2 is YFSETQ. CDR3 DNA sequence: TGCGCCAGCAGCTTGAGCCAGGGGGCGCACGAGCAGTACTTC. It translates to CASSLSQGAHEQYF.

The gene calls are TRBV5-6 and TRBJ2-2; TRBD2 matches at 8 bases. The CDR3 sequence is 17 residues long. J lost 4 bases, V lost 3 bases, and 11 bases had no gene match. Germline loops: CDR1 SGHDT, CDR2 YYEEEE. CDR3 region: CASSSGTSLLSTGELFF. CDR3 DNA sequence: TGTGCCAGCAGCTCCGGGACTAGTCTTCTTTCCACCGGGGAGCTGTTTTTT.

CDR3: CATSNNRGDYGYTF. For the CDR3, the DNA is TGTGCCACCAGCAACAACAGGGGAGACTATGGCTACACCTTC. The V gene is TRBV15, the J gene TRBJ1-2, with 7 nucleotides matching TRBD1. The CDR3 loop spans 14 amino acids. Trimming took 4 bases from V and 3 from J; bases not matched to a gene: 5. Germline V gives CDR1 LNHNV, CDR2 YYDKDF (reference sequence). Based on the CDR3 plus reference TRBV15 and TRBJ1-2, the full variable domain is DAMVIQNPRYQVTQFGKPVTLSCSQTLNHNVMYWYQQKSSQAPKLLFHYYDKDFNNEADTPDNFQSRRPNTSFCFLDIRSPGLGDTAMYLCATSNNRGDYGYTFGSGTRLTVV.

This chain links TRBV27 with TRBJ2-3; the D gene is possibly TRBD1 (7 bases). Trimming left V 5 bases short and J 6 bases short, with 12 bases between. CDR1 is MNHEY, CDR2 SMNVEV, per germline (reference sequence). The CDR3 runs to 13 residues. In DNA, the CDR3 is TGTGCCAGCAGTGTACAGGGGACTGATACGCAGTATTTT. It codes for CASSVQGTDTQYF.

This chain uses TRBV2 with TRBJ2-6; weak D call: TRBD2 (5 bases). Deletions cut 10 bases from V and 2 bases from J, with 9 bases between. Germline V gene lookup returns CDR1 SNHLY and CDR2 FYNNEI. The CDR3 is 13 amino acids. DNA of the CDR3: TGTGCCAAGAGGGAGACTGGGGCCAACGTCCTGACTTTC. This codes for CAKRETGANVLTF.

The rearrangement links TRBV7-9 to TRBJ1-1; no reliable D call. CDR3 length: 12 residues. The germline gives CDR1 SEHNR, CDR2 FQNEAQ (reference sequence). The V end lost 4 bases, the J end lost 5 bases, and 8 bases lay between the germline ends. CDR3 protein: CASSSVETEAFF. The CDR3 DNA reads as TGTGCCAGCAGCTCCGTTGAGACTGAAGCTTTCTTT.

The chain has TRBV6-5 and TRBJ2-3, with a tentative D call TRBD1 (5 bases). Germline CDR1 MNHEY, CDR2 SVGAGI. Trimming cost V 2 bases and J 2 bases, with 14 bases left between them. This CDR3 contains 16 residues. The CDR3 is CASSYGWGRFTDTQYF. The CDR3 DNA sequence: TGTGCCAGCAGTTACGGGTGGGGCAGATTCACAGATACGCAGTATTTT.

The CDR3 region has the DNA TGTGCCAGCAGCGGACGGGGACTCAACTATGGCTACACCTTC. Translated: CASSGRGLNYGYTF. J is TRBJ1-2 and V is TRBV6-5; perhaps TRBD1 as D (5 bases). CDR1 and CDR2 (germline): MNHEY, SVGAGI. Trimming stripped 6 bases from V and 2 bases from J, with 13 bases between. This CDR3 is built from 14 residues.

The rearrangement links TRBV9 to TRBJ2-2; 11 positions agree with TRBD2. The germline gives CDR1 SGDLS, CDR2 YYNGEE. With V trimmed by 3 bases and J by 4 bases, 8 bases remained unmatched. The CDR3 has 17 amino acids. DNA of the CDR3: TGTGCCAGCAGCGGTACTAGCGGGAGACGAGTCACCGGGGAGCTGTTTTTT. Protein sequence: CASSGTSGRRVTGELFF. Full variable domain (outside the CDR3, taken from reference TRBV9 and TRBJ2-2): DSGVTQTPKHLITATGQRVTLRCSPRSGDLSVYWYQQSLDQGLQFLIQYYNGEERAKGNILERFSAQQFPDLHSELNLSSLELGDSALYFCASSGTSGRRVTGELFFGEGSRLTVL.

In this sample, this clone turned up a few times. The CDR3 loop is CASSGLPGDEQYF. The CDR3 DNA reads as TGTGCCAGCAGTGGCCTGCCGGGGGACGAGCAGTACTTC. The chain uses TRBV2 and TRBJ2-7, with D perhaps matching TRBD2 (6 bases). Germline lookup yields CDR1 SNHLY and CDR2 FYNNEI. The CDR3 consists of 13 residues. Trimming stripped 4 bases from V and 5 bases from J, with 12 bases between.

The CDR3: CASSEERPGSGTEAFF. The CDR3 nucleotides read TGTGCCAGCAGTGAAGAAAGACCGGGGTCGGGCACTGAAGCTTTCTTT. This sequence joins TRBV6-1 and TRBJ1-1; D unresolved. The CDR3 contains 16 residues. The germline V and J ends were trimmed by 1 base and 4 bases, with 16 bases remaining between them. Germline CDR1 is MNHNS and CDR2 is SASEGT.

The sample holds a few counts of this clone. The chain combines TRBV7-8 with TRBJ1-2, with TRBD1 matching over 7 bases. The length of the CDR3 is 14 residues. Germline trimming cut 2 bases from V and 5 bases from J; bases unmatched to any gene: 5. The germline V gene encodes CDR1 SGHVS and CDR2 FQNEAQ. The CDR3 region is CASSLSGQRYGYTF. In DNA form, the CDR3 reads TGTGCCAGCAGCTTATCGGGACAGAGATATGGCTACACCTTC.

The CDR3 coding sequence is TGTGCCAGCACCCTGGGACTAGCCACCTACAATGAGCAGTTCTTC. This codes for CASTLGLATYNEQFF. The V gene is TRBV7-9, the J gene TRBJ2-1; 9 bases fit TRBD2. The ends lost 7 bases at V and 2 bases at J; junction bases unmatched: 6. Germline V gives CDR1 SEHNR, CDR2 FQNEAQ (reference sequence). The CDR3 spans 15 residues.

The V and J genes are TRBV28 and TRBJ1-1; D may be TRBD1 (6 bases). The CDR3 has 13 residues. Trimming left V 6 bases short and J 4 bases short, with 12 bases between. Germline assignment: CDR1 MDHEN and CDR2 SYDVKM. CDR3 sequence (DNA): TGTGCCAGCAGAAAAGTGGGGGCCACTGAAGCTTTCTTT. It codes for CASRKVGATEAFF.

This clone appeared a single time. The chain combines TRBV2 with TRBJ2-1; 14 nucleotides line up with TRBD2. Germline CDR1 reads SNHLY; CDR2 reads FYNNEI. After removal of 6 bases from V and 8 bases from J, the junction contained 6 bases not matched to a gene. The CDR3 spans 15 residues. CDR3 coding DNA: TGTGCCAGCAGCGGGACTAGCGGGAGAGTTCATGAGCAGTTCTTC. Encoded protein: CASSGTSGRVHEQFF.

The V and J genes are TRBV5-1 and TRBJ2-3; 7 bases agree with TRBD2. CDR3 length: 15 amino acids. Germline trimming cut 4 bases from V and 2 bases from J; bases unmatched to any gene: 7. The germline gives CDR1 SGHRS, CDR2 YFSETQ. The CDR3 protein is CASSLGEGTTDTQYF. The DNA for the CDR3 is TGCGCCAGCAGCCTCGGGGAGGGCACCACAGATACGCAGTATTTT.

The J gene is TRBJ2-5, the V gene TRBV5-4; TRBD2 agrees at 8 bases. The CDR3 has 14 amino acids. Germline-derived CDR1 and CDR2 are SGHNT and YYREEE (reference sequence). The ends lost 4 bases at V and 3 bases at J; junction bases unmatched: 5. CDR3 amino acids: CASSPGGREETQYF. DNA of the CDR3: TGTGCCAGCAGCCCGGGGGGGCGGGAAGAGACCCAGTACTTC.

The DNA of the CDR3 is TGTGCCAGCAGTACGACTAGCGGGGGCCCGGGCGAGCAGTACTTC. Translation gives CASSTTSGGPGEQYF. This sequence joins TRBV5-6 and TRBJ2-7; 12 bases agree with TRBD2. In germline, CDR1 is SGHDT, CDR2 YYEEEE. The CDR3 runs to 15 residues. V gave up 5 bases and J gave up 6 bases; unmatched junction bases: 9.

This sequence joins TRBV5-1 and TRBJ1-3; TRBD1 is a possible D gene (5 bases). This CDR3 has 14 residues. Looked up from germline, CDR1 is SGHRS and CDR2 is YFSETQ. Trimming pared 4 bases from V and 5 bases from J, leaving 13 bases between. Here the CDR3 DNA reads TGCGCCAGCAGCCAGGACCGACAGAGAAACACCATATATTTT. The encoded protein is CASSQDRQRNTIYF.

This clone was seen just once. V and J are TRBV5-6 and TRBJ1-1, with 7 bases matching TRBD1. The CDR3 totals 14 residues. Looked up from germline, CDR1 is SGHDT and CDR2 is YYEEEE. The V segment lost 4 bases and the J segment 1 base; nucleotides outside the gene matches: 4. CDR3: CASSRDRANTEAFF. CDR3 bases: TGTGCCAGCAGCCGTGACAGGGCGAACACTGAAGCTTTCTTT.

This clone has a single count. The chain recombines TRBV4-1 with TRBJ2-1; 8 nucleotides match TRBD2. The V gene end was trimmed by 2 bases and the J gene end by 3 bases; junction bases not matched to a gene: 3. The CDR3 contains 15 residues. CDR1 and CDR2 from the germline V gene are MGHRA and YSYEKL. CDR3 in amino acids: CASSQLAGSYNEQFF. The DNA of the CDR3 is TGCGCCAGCAGCCAATTAGCGGGGAGCTACAATGAGCAGTTCTTC.

Here the CDR3 reads CASSIDRDRGFYEQFF. The CDR3 DNA sequence: TGTGCCAGCAGCATAGACCGGGACAGGGGGTTTTATGAGCAGTTCTTC. This chain joins TRBV9 and TRBJ2-1; 11 bases align to TRBD1. The length of the CDR3 is 16 residues. V was pared by 4 bases and J by 8 bases, with 11 bases of the junction left unmatched. The germline gives CDR1 SGDLS, CDR2 YYNGEE.

V usage is TRBV11-2 and J usage is TRBJ2-1, with a weak D call TRBD2 (5 bases). The CDR3 is made up of 15 amino acids. Germline CDR1 and CDR2: SGHAT and FQNNGV. Between the trimmed V and J ends, which lost 1 base and 7 bases, there was a span of 14 bases. The CDR3 region has the DNA TGTGCCAGCAGCTTAGCATATGAGGGTTTGAATGAGCAGTTCTTC. Amino acid sequence: CASSLAYEGLNEQFF.

The J gene is TRBJ2-5, the V gene TRBV29-1; a weak D match, TRBD2 (6 bases). CDR1 and CDR2 (germline): SQVTM, ANQGSEA. CDR3 size: 14 residues. CDR3 sequence: CGGGSARSGETQYF. The CDR3 coding sequence is TGCGGCGGAGGGTCCGCGAGGAGTGGGGAGACCCAGTACTTC.

The chain has TRBV5-1 and TRBJ2-1, with D possibly being TRBD2 (5 bases). This CDR3 is 13 amino acids long. Deletions cut 6 bases from V and 3 bases from J, with 10 bases between. Germline CDR1 is SGHRS and CDR2 is YFSETQ. The CDR3 reads CASMGEHYNEQFF. The CDR3 DNA reads TGCGCCAGCATGGGAGAACACTACAATGAGCAGTTCTTC.

The rearrangement links TRBV2 to TRBJ2-3; TRBD1 might be the D (6 bases). CDR1 SNHLY and CDR2 FYNNEI come from the germline V gene. The CDR3 has 14 residues. With 4 bases removed from V and 4 bases from J, the gap between germline ends came to 12 bases. The CDR3 here is CASSVVSGADTQYF. The CDR3 DNA sequence: TGTGCCAGCAGTGTTGTCTCAGGGGCAGATACGCAGTATTTT.

The gene calls are TRBV28 and TRBJ1-1, with D unclear. The germline V gene has CDR1 MDHEN and CDR2 SYDVKM. V was clipped by 3 bases and J by 5 bases, with 13 bases between them. There are 14 residues in the CDR3. CDR3 loop: CASSFYREDTEAFF. DNA of the CDR3: TGTGCCAGCAGTTTCTATAGGGAGGATACTGAAGCTTTCTTT.

This clone has more than one count but fewer than ten. The CDR3 is CASSTTGANTEAFF. The CDR3 coding sequence is TGTGCCAGCAGCACGACAGGGGCGAACACTGAAGCTTTCTTT. The V gene is TRBV2, the J gene TRBJ1-1, with 8 bases aligning to TRBD1. Germline trimming cut 6 bases from V and 1 base from J; bases unmatched to any gene: 4. The CDR3 has 14 amino acids. Germline lookup yields CDR1 SNHLY and CDR2 FYNNEI.

The chain is built from TRBV7-9 and TRBJ2-4, with TRBD1 matching over 7 bases. Losses at the gene ends were 4 bases for V and 3 bases for J; bases not matched to a gene: 6. This CDR3 spans 15 amino acids. Looked up from germline, CDR1 is SEHNR and CDR2 is FQNEAQ (reference sequence). The CDR3 nucleotides read TGTGCCAGCAGCTCTCTCCGGGACAGCAAAAACATTCAGTACTTC. Encoded protein: CASSSLRDSKNIQYF.